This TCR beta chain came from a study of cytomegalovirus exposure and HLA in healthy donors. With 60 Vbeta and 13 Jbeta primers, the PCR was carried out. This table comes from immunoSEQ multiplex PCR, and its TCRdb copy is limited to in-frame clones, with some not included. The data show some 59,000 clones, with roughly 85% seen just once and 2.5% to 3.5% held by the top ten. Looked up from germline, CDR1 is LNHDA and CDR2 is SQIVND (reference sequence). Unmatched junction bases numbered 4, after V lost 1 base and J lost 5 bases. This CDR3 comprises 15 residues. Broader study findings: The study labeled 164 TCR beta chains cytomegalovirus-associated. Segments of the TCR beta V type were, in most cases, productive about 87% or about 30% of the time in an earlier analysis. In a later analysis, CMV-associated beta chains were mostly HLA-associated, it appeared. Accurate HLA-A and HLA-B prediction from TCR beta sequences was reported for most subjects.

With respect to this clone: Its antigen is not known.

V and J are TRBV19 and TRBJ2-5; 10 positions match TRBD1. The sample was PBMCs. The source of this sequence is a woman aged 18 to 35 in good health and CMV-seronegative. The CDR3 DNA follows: TGTGCCAGTAGTATAGCCCGGACAGGGGGTGAGACCCAGTACTTC. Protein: CASSIARTGGETQYF.